This T cell receptor beta chain was sequenced during a study of T cell responses to AZD1222 COVID-19 vaccine. The study's findings and limits: Targets within unmutated variant regions were reportedly found for nearly half of spike-specific TCRs. Mapped onto spike, vaccine-associated CD4 TCRs spanned it and were dominant at 160-218 and 743-854. Spike-specific TCR breadth and depth were elevated following two AZD1222 doses.

This clone appeared once. What it binds is unknown. Germline V lookup: CDR1 SGHTS, CDR2 YDEGEE. The CDR3 contains 15 residues. V was shortened by 1 base and J by 2 bases, with 12 bases between the two germline ends. Measured with immunoSEQ multiplex PCR; TCRdb has only the in-frame clones, and not every one. Of about 78,000 clones in the sample, roughly four fifths were seen once. This receptor was obtained from an adult in good health. The sequencing here drew on peripheral blood, taken on day 0 of AZD1222 vaccination. J is TRBJ2-5 and V is TRBV5-8; no clear D. The CDR3: CASSLLVVRQETQYF. CDR3 sequence (DNA): TGTGCCAGCAGCTTGTTGGTAGTCCGACAAGAGACCCAGTACTTC.